Sequencing of this TCR beta chain was carried out in a study of blood T cell repertoires in COVID-19. Overall study: The samples span acute and convalescent COVID-19 from the United States, Italy and Spain.

Source study methods: Amplification from reference gene primers served as the basis for estimated nucleated cell counts. TCRdb's table, derived via immunoSEQ multiplex PCR, lists solely in-frame clones and lacks some. V, J and clone size reflect that table, while D and trimming were determined from the DNA. The repertoire has 120,000 to 150,000 clones, approximately 82% of them found once; the top ten carry roughly 7.9%. This CDR3 comprises 14 residues. The V and J ends lost 4 bases and 0 bases respectively, with 7 bases between them. Germline lookup yields CDR1 LGHDT and CDR2 YNNKEL (reference sequence).

The specimen was peripheral blood. The TCR sequence derives from a woman in her forties or fifties in a cohort sampled during active or convalescent COVID-19. The chain employs TRBV3-1 (or the pseudogene TRBV3-2) and TRBJ1-3, with unresolved D. The CDR3 coding sequence is TGTGCCAGCAGCCTGAAGAGCTCTGGAAACACCATATATTTT. As protein: CASSLKSSGNTIYF.